This TCR beta chain comes out of a study of blood T cell repertoires in COVID-19. Study in general: Material from acute and convalescent COVID-19 was sourced from the United States, Italy and Spain. PBMCs, B-cell-depleted T cells, or T cells provided the cDNA or gDNA that made up the material.

The data were produced by immunoSEQ multiplex PCR, yet TCRdb's version contains in-frame clones alone and is incomplete. The sample consists of about 220,000 clones, approximately 80% of them appearing once. The CDR3 consists of 18 residues. Germline V gene lookup returns CDR1 WSHSY and CDR2 SAAADI. V was trimmed by 0 bases and J by 1 base, leaving 16 bases between them. The sequence was collected from a human donor in a cohort sampled during active COVID-19. Sequencing was carried out using peripheral blood. The chain carries TRBV10-2 and TRBJ1-3, with a weak D call TRBD1 (6 bases). The CDR3 DNA sequence: TGCGCCAGCAGTGAGTCTATAGGGTTAGGGACATCTGGAAACACCATATATTTT. Translating gives CASSESIGLGTSGNTIYF.